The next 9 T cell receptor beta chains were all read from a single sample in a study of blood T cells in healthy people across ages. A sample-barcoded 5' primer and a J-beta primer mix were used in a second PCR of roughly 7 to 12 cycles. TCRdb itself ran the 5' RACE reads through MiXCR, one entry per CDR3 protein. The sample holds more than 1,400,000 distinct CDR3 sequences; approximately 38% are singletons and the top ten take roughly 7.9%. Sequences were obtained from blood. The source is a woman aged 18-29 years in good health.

CDR3 sequence reads: CSARDKARQGRGEQFF. For the CDR3, the DNA is TGCAGTGCTAGAGACAAGGCCAGACAGGGTCGAGGTGAGCAGTTCTTC. V is TRBV20-1 and J is TRBJ2-1, with 7 bases fitting TRBD1. This CDR3 contains 16 residues. The ends lost 0 bases at V and 9 bases at J; junction bases unmatched: 14. Germline CDR1 is DFQATT and CDR2 is SNEGSKA (reference sequence).

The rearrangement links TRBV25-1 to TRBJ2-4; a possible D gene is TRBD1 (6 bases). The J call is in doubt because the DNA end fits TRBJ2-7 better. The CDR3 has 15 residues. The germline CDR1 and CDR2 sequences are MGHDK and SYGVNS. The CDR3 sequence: CASSEEAGEGNEQYF. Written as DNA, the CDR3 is TGTGCCAGCAGTGAAGAGGCAGGGGAAGGGAACGAGCAGTACTTC.

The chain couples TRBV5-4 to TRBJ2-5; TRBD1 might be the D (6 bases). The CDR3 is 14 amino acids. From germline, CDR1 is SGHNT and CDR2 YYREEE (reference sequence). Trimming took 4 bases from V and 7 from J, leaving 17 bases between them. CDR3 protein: CASSTRQAEGTQYF. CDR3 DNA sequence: TGTGCCAGCAGCACCCGACAGGCTGAGGGGACCCAGTACTTC.

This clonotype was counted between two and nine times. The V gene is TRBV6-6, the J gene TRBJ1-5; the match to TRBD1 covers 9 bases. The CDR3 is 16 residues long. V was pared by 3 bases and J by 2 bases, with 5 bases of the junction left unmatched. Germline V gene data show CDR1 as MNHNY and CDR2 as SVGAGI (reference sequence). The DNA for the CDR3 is TGTGCCAGCAGTTATTGGGGACAGGGCGGCAATCAGCCCCAGCATTTT. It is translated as CASSYWGQGGNQPQHF.

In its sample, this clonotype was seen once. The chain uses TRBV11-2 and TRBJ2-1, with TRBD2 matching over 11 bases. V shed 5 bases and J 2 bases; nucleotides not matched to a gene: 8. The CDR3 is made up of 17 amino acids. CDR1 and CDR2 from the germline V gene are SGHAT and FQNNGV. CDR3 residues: CASSAALAGGPYNEQFF. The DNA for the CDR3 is TGTGCCAGCAGCGCAGCTCTAGCGGGGGGCCCCTACAATGAGCAGTTCTTC.

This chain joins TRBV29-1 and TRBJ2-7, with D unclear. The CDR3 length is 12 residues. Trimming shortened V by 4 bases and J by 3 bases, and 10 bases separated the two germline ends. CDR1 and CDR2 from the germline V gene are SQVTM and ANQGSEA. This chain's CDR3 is CSVVDGYYEQYF. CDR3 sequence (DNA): TGCAGCGTTGTGGACGGCTACTACGAGCAGTACTTC.

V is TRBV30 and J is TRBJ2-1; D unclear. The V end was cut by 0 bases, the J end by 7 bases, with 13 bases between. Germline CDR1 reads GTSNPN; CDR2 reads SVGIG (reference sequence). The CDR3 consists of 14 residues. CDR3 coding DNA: TGTGCCTGGAGTGTAGTTCTAGGATCGAATGAGCAGTTCTTC. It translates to CAWSVVLGSNEQFF.

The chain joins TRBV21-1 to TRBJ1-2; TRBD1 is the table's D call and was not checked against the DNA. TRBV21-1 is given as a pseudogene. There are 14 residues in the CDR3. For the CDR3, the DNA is TGTGCCAGCAGCGTAAGGACAGACCTCTATGGCTACACCTTC. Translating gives CASSVRTDLYGYTF.

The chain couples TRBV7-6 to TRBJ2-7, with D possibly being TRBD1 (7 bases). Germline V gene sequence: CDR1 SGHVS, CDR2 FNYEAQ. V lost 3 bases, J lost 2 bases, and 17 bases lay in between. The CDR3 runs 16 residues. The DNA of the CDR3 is TGTGCCAGCAGCTTCGGGACTGGGGACAGCCCCTACGAGCAGTACTTC. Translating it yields CASSFGTGDSPYEQYF.